This paragraph reports one T cell receptor beta chain. Participants were placed into cohorts based on the clinical history they reported. Sequenced by immunoSEQ multiplex PCR; TCRdb stores in-frame clones only, minus some. The sample comprises some 270,000 clones, 80% to 85% of which are singletons, and 3.4% rests with the top ten. This sample was included in a study of blood T cell repertoires in COVID-19. About the study: COVID-19 samples collected from the United States, Italy and Spain covered acute and convalescent phases. Nucleic acid was either cDNA or gDNA, and it came from T cells, B-cell-depleted T cells, or PBMCs.

The material sequenced was PBMCs or T cells enriched from blood (not recorded which). The TCR sequence derives from a man between 50 and 59 years old who had recovered from COVID-19.

CDR3 DNA sequence: TGTGCCAGCCAGCTAGCGGGAGGGTACAATGAGCAGTTCTTC. As protein: CASQLAGGYNEQFF. The V call is TRBV28, the J call TRBJ2-1; 12 bases are a match to TRBD2. This CDR3 region has 14 residues. The germline V gene has CDR1 MDHEN and CDR2 SYDVKM. The ends lost 8 bases at V and 4 bases at J; junction bases unmatched: 3.